Listed below are T cell receptor beta chains from one sample, sequenced in a study of regulatory T cells in long-lasting Graves disease. TCRdb fed the multiplex PCR reads into MiXCR, producing one record per CDR3 protein. Of about 660,000 distinct CDR3 sequences in the sample, around 30% were seen once. The source was peripheral blood mononuclear cells (PBMCs), collected when the disease was refractory, from a patient treated with antithyroid drugs. The receptors derive from a female donor with Graves disease. Both conserved end residues are part of each CDR3. Fields, in order: J gene, clone size, V gene, D gene, CDR3 protein, CDR3 DNA. D genes are given only for firm matches. Only some rows state a clone size, as once, few, many or a class for expanded clones.

TRBJ2-5 many TRBV2 NA CASSHRGTQETQYF TGTGCCAGCAGTCACCGGGGAACCCAAGAGACCCAGTACTTC
TRBJ1-3 NA TRBV7-9 TRBD1 CASSPLTGGNTIYF TGTGCCAGCAGCCCATTGACAGGGGGAAACACCATATATTTT
TRBJ2-7 few TRBV29-1 NA CSYDGQYF TGCAGCTATGACGGGCAGTACTTC
TRBJ1-5 many TRBV27 TRBD1 CASSLTGRNQPQHF TGTGCCAGCAGTTTGACAGGGCGTAATCAGCCCCAGCATTTT
TRBJ1-1 few TRBV7-9 NA CASSLSVLNTEAFF TGTGCCAGCAGCTTATCAGTTCTGAACACTGAAGCTTTCTTT
TRBJ1-1 NA TRBV9 TRBD1 CASSVGSQGGQGNTEAFF TGTGCCAGCAGCGTAGGGTCGCAAGGGGGACAGGGAAACACTGAAGCTTTCTTT
TRBJ2-1 NA TRBV9 NA CATSGSLAGADNEQFF TGTGCCACGTCCGGGTCCTTGGCGGGCGCTGACAATGAGCAGTTCTTC
TRBJ1-2 once TRBV7-9 NA CASSLHGYTF TGTGCCAGCAGCTTACATGGCTACACCTTC
TRBJ1-1 NA TRBV25-1 NA CASSDLGGEAFF TGTGCCAGCAGTGATCTGGGGGGAGAAGCTTTCTTT
TRBJ1-2 NA TRBV7-3 NA CASSLIPPFYGYTF TGTGCCAGCAGCTTAATCCCACCTTTCTATGGCTACACCTTC
TRBJ2-5 NA TRBV6-5 NA CASSYSRGGREGTQYF TGTGCCAGCAGTTACTCCAGGGGTGGGAGAGAGGGGACCCAGTACTTC
TRBJ2-4 NA TRBV11-2 TRBD2 CASGSRGTNIIQYF TGTGCCAGCGGCTCCCGGGGGACTAATATCATTCAGTACTTC
TRBJ1-4 many TRBV5-1 TRBD1 CASSPDREGEKLFF TGCGCCAGCAGCCCGGACAGGGAAGGGGAAAAACTGTTTTTT
TRBJ1-2 many TRBV12-3/TRBV12-4 NA CASSPNTGGYTF TGTGCCAGCAGTCCGAACACGGGGGGCTACACCTTC
TRBJ1-3 few TRBV11-2 NA CASSLDQGRVGNTIYF TGTGCCAGCAGCTTAGATCAGGGGCGCGTTGGAAACACCATATATTTT
TRBJ1-1 NA TRBV5-6 NA CASSLVHWGTEAFF TGTGCCAGCAGCTTGGTGCATTGGGGCACTGAAGCTTTCTTT
TRBJ1-2 NA TRBV15 TRBD1 CATSRDLGTGASYGYTF TGTGCCACCAGCAGAGATTTAGGTACAGGGGCGTCCTATGGCTACACCTTC
TRBJ1-5 NA TRBV10-3 NA CAISEGGTQHF TGTGCCATCAGTGAGGGGGGTACCCAGCATTTT
TRBJ1-6 few TRBV2 NA CASGRGDMRNSPLHF TGTGCCAGCGGCAGGGGAGATATGCGAAATTCACCCCTCCACTTT
TRBJ1-2 many TRBV10-3 NA CAISEIGSYGYTF TGTGCCATCAGTGAAATAGGGAGCTATGGCTACACCTTC
TRBJ2-7 NA TRBV19 NA CATQASERAYEQYF TGTGCCACGCAAGCTAGCGAGAGGGCCTACGAGCAGTACTTC
TRBJ1-2 few TRBV2 NA CASSRWKTNAYGYTF TGTGCCAGCAGTCGTTGGAAGACTAACGCCTATGGCTACACCTTC
TRBJ1-6 NA TRBV20-1 NA CSARDRQGSSYNSPLHF TGCAGTGCTAGAGATAGGCAGGGTAGCTCCTATAATTCACCCCTCCACTTT
TRBJ2-5 NA TRBV12-3/TRBV12-4 TRBD1 CTSRRGRGLVETQYF TGTACCAGCAGAAGGGGCAGGGGGCTGGTAGAGACCCAGTACTTC
TRBJ2-5 many TRBV2 NA CASREETQYF TGTGCCAGCAGGGAAGAGACCCAGTACTTC
TRBJ1-4 NA TRBV27 NA CASRKSMGPGEKLFF TGTGCCAGCAGGAAATCAATGGGGCCTGGTGAAAAACTGTTTTTT
TRBJ2-2 NA TRBV5-5 TRBD2 CASSLGLAGAPFANTGELFF TGTGCCAGCAGCCTTGGACTAGCGGGAGCCCCCTTCGCGAACACCGGGGAGCTGTTTTTT
TRBJ2-5 few TRBV19 TRBD2 CASSTVTSGRGGQETQYF TGTGCCAGTAGTACGGTGACTAGCGGGAGGGGAGGGCAGGAGACCCAGTACTTC
TRBJ2-2 many TRBV29-1 NA CSALGRYGELFF TGCAGCGCCCTGGGGCGGTACGGGGAGCTGTTTTTT
TRBJ1-5 few TRBV4-2 NA CASSQEGKQPQHF TGTGCCAGCAGCCAAGAGGGGAAGCAGCCCCAGCATTTT
TRBJ2-7 many TRBV2 NA CASSGAAYEQYF TGTGCCAGCAGTGGGGCAGCCTACGAGCAGTACTTC
TRBJ1-2 NA TRBV20-1 TRBD1 CSAEGQTGEGGYTF TGCAGTGCTGAGGGCCAAACAGGGGAAGGTGGCTACACCTTC
TRBJ2-7 NA TRBV18 TRBD1 CASSPNRGQGINEQYF TGTGCCAGCTCACCGAACCGGGGACAGGGCATCAACGAGCAGTACTTC
TRBJ1-1 NA TRBV28 NA CASSPHSSQNTEAFF TGTGCCAGCAGTCCTCACAGTAGCCAGAACACTGAAGCTTTCTTT
TRBJ2-5 few TRBV7-9 TRBD1 CASSPEGQAKETQYF TGTGCCAGCAGCCCGGAGGGACAGGCAAAAGAGACCCAGTACTTC
TRBJ1-2 NA TRBV7-9 NA CASSLAVNGYTF TGTGCCAGCAGCCTCGCGGTGAATGGCTACACCTTC
TRBJ1-5 NA TRBV28 TRBD1 CASSPHSGGLLSNQPQHF TGTGCCAGCAGTCCCCACTCAGGGGGCTTGTTGAGCAATCAGCCCCAGCATTTT